These 10 T cell receptor beta chains came from one sample sequenced in a study of blood T cells in healthy people across ages (dated by TCRdb to the mid-2010s). The library was obtained by 5' RACE. The instrument was an Illumina HiSeq 2500. The second PCR ran for roughly 7 to 12 cycles and used a J-beta primer mix along with a sample-barcoded 5' primer. TCRdb trimmed the raw reads at Q25, called clones with MiXCR and kept productive beta chains. Records with the same CDR3 protein are collapsed into one entry carrying the most frequent genes and DNA. Across this sample there are 2 million or so distinct CDR3 sequences, with 49% seen only once. 2.1% of the sample belongs to the ten largest clones. The specimen was blood. The receptors here all came from a woman aged 40 to 50 in good health.

The V and J genes are TRBV10-1 and TRBJ2-3; tentative D call: TRBD2 (6 bases). The CDR3 has 14 amino acids. The germline V gene encodes CDR1 WNHNN and CDR2 SYGVQD (reference sequence). The V end lost 8 bases, the J end lost 4 bases, and 16 bases lay between the germline ends. The CDR3 here is CASGPGLAADTQYF. As DNA, the CDR3 is TGCGCCAGCGGACCGGGACTCGCCGCAGATACGCAGTATTTT.

CDR3 bases: TGTGCCAGCAGACACAGGGATGGGTGGAACATTCAGTACTTC. This translates into CASRHRDGWNIQYF. The rearrangement uses TRBV6-2 or TRBV6-3 and TRBJ2-4; tentatively, D is TRBD1 (6 bases). Germline CDR1 is MNHEY and CDR2 is SVGEGT. V was shortened by 6 bases and J by 7 bases, with 16 bases between the two germline ends. The CDR3 length is 14 residues.

Remarks on this clonotype: A much larger clone differs by one base, so this may be a read error. The chain couples TRBV7-9 to TRBJ2-1; D possibly corresponds to TRBD1 (6 bases). Germline CDR1 reads SEHNR; CDR2 reads FQNEAQ (reference sequence). This CDR3 is 14 amino acids long. V was trimmed by 5 bases and J by 10 bases, leaving 18 bases between them. In DNA, the CDR3 is TGTGCCAGCAGCCCCCGGGACATCGTCTACGAGCAGTTCTTC. This codes for CASSPRDIVYEQFF.

This clonotype was recorded a few times. V is TRBV11-3 and J is TRBJ2-5, with 14 bases matching TRBD2. The V gene's germline CDR1 is SGHNT and CDR2 YENEEA. This CDR3 region has 18 residues. Losses at the gene ends were 11 bases for V and 1 base for J; bases not matched to a gene: 15. CDR3 nucleotide sequence: TGTGCCCCAGGGTCCTCTGGACTAGCGGGGGGCCTCCAAGAGACCCAGTACTTC. This codes for CAPGSSGLAGGLQETQYF.

The chain is built from TRBV24-1 and TRBJ2-3; 10 bases are shared with TRBD1. Germline V gene sequence: CDR1 KGHDR, CDR2 SFDVKD. CDR3 length equals 16 residues. Losses at the gene ends were 3 bases for V and 6 bases for J; bases not matched to a gene: 8. The CDR3 loop is CATSDQDRGVSDTQYF. DNA for the CDR3: TGTGCCACCAGTGATCAGGACAGGGGGGTATCGGATACGCAGTATTTT.

The chain couples TRBV20-1 to TRBJ2-3, with 11 bases lining up with TRBD2. The CDR3 is 16 residues long. Germline V gene sequence: CDR1 DFQATT, CDR2 SNEGSKA (reference sequence). The junction had 7 bases not matched to a gene; V was cut back by 1 base and J by 4 bases. CDR3 residues: CSARGGLAGGADTQYF. DNA for the CDR3: TGCAGTGCTAGAGGCGGGCTAGCGGGGGGTGCAGATACGCAGTATTTT.

This chain joins TRBV7-9 and TRBJ2-5; the D gene is possibly TRBD1 (6 bases). V was clipped by 6 bases and J by 2 bases, with 13 bases between them. CDR3 size: 14 residues. Germline-derived CDR1 and CDR2 are SEHNR and FQNEAQ (reference sequence). CDR3 residues: CASRSSRGQETQYF. The CDR3 nucleotides are TGTGCCAGCAGATCTTCCAGGGGACAAGAGACCCAGTACTTC. The variable domain in full, with the rest retrieved from reference TRBV7-9 and TRBJ2-5, is DTGVSQNPRHKITKRGQNVTFRCDPISEHNRLYWYRQTLGQGPEFLTYFQNEAQLEKSRLLSDRFSAERPKGSFSTLEIQRTEQGDSAMYLCASRSSRGQETQYFGPGTRLLVL.

This clonotype was observed at least ten times. The chain has TRBV20-1 and TRBJ2-7, with D perhaps being TRBD1 or TRBD2 (7 bases each). The CDR3 contains 14 residues. The V gene lost 5 bases and the J gene lost 2 bases, with 16 bases spanning the gap. Looked up from germline, CDR1 is DFQATT and CDR2 is SNEGSKA (reference sequence). CDR3 residues: CSAPRAGQTYEQYF. The CDR3 region has the DNA TGCAGTGCTCCGAGAGCGGGACAGACCTACGAGCAGTACTTC.

The table lists this clonotype with many counts. The chain is built from TRBV28 and TRBJ2-5, with 9 positions matching TRBD1. V shed 2 bases and J 5 bases; nucleotides not matched to a gene: 3. Germline values: CDR1 MDHEN, CDR2 SYDVKM. There are 14 residues in the CDR3. The CDR3 DNA sequence: TGTGCCAGCAGTTTAAACAGGGGGCGGGAGACCCAGTACTTC. Encoded protein: CASSLNRGRETQYF.

This clonotype was seen many times. The CDR3 nucleotides are TGTGCCAGCAGCACACGGACAGTTCAAGAGACCCAGTACTTC. It translates to CASSTRTVQETQYF. The chain employs TRBV7-2 and TRBJ2-5, with D possibly matching TRBD1 (6 bases). V was shortened by 5 bases and J by 2 bases, with 12 bases between the two germline ends. The germline V gene has CDR1 SGHTA and CDR2 FQGNSA. CDR3 length: 14 amino acids.